The source of this T cell receptor (beta chain) is a study of monozygotic twins with inflammatory bowel disease. On this clonotype: Its antigen remains unidentified.

Points from the study as a whole: A single strong IBD-associated signal or clonotype was not supported by the findings.

TCRdb re-called the 5' RACE reads and gives one entry per CDR3 protein, without DNA. The sample includes 400,000 or so distinct CDR3 sequences. Germline-derived CDR1 and CDR2 are MNHEY and SMNVEV (reference sequence). CDR3 length equals 14 residues. This TCR came from a human donor with ulcerative colitis or Crohn's disease, or a healthy co-twin of an affected twin (not recorded which). The chain is built from TRBV27 and TRBJ2-7; no DNA is available, so the TRBD1 call from TCRdb remains unchecked. Material for sequencing was blood. CDR3 sequence: CASSPVGSSYEQYF.